One sample yielded the 17 T cell receptor beta chains listed below, sequenced in a study of PD-1 blockade in mismatch repair-deficient tumors. The repertoire was sequenced with immunoSEQ multiplex PCR; TCRdb's copy has only in-frame clones and lacks some. The repertoire includes about 40,000 clones, around 75% of them detected once, and roughly 20% sits in the top ten. The specimen comprised peripheral blood, sampled 4 weeks after starting pembrolizumab. These receptors were taken from an adult with mismatch repair-deficient cancer.

The chain combines TRBV7-6 with TRBJ2-5; the D is unclear. The CDR3 consists of 13 residues. V lost 10 bases, J lost 1 base, and 13 bases lay in between. Germline CDR1 reads SGHVS; CDR2 reads FNYEAQ. The CDR3 protein is CATITAAQETQYF. In nucleotides, the CDR3 is TGTGCCACCATTACGGCGGCCCAAGAGACCCAGTACTTC.

This clone was found once. CDR3 amino acids: CASSRTVNTEAFF. CDR3 DNA: TGTGCCAGCAGCAGGACAGTGAACACTGAAGCTTTCTTT. The chain joins TRBV5-5 to TRBJ1-1, with a possible D match to TRBD1 (6 bases). Trimming took off 4 bases at V and 0 bases at J, with 7 bases between the two ends. The CDR3 runs 13 residues. CDR1 and CDR2 from the germline V gene are SGHKS and YYEKEE (reference sequence).

This chain links TRBV5-4 with TRBJ2-7; D possibly uses TRBD1 or TRBD2 (5 bases each). CDR1 is SGHNT and CDR2 is YYREEE in the germline V gene (reference sequence). The CDR3 is made up of 14 amino acids. The V gene lost 0 bases and the J gene lost 7 bases, with 14 bases spanning the gap. CDR3 sequence: CASSLVEGSGEQYF. The CDR3 bases are TGTGCCAGCAGCTTGGTCGAGGGGTCGGGGGAGCAGTACTTC.

The table lists this clone with a count of one. The chain recombines TRBV6-6 with TRBJ2-5; the D call may be TRBD1 or TRBD2 (5 bases each). The V end lost 6 bases, the J end lost 1 base, and 12 bases lay between the germline ends. This CDR3 region has 14 residues. CDR1 is MNHNY and CDR2 is SVGAGI in the germline V gene (reference sequence). CDR3 region: CASSPEGPQETQYF. CDR3 coding DNA: TGTGCCAGCAGCCCAGAGGGACCCCAAGAGACCCAGTACTTC.

In this sample, this clone turned up once. V is TRBV6-4 and J is TRBJ2-2; 12 bases align to TRBD2. This CDR3 spans 15 amino acids. The V segment lost 3 bases and the J segment 7 bases; nucleotides outside the gene matches: 3. Germline loops: CDR1 MRHNA, CDR2 SNTAGT. CDR3 in DNA: TGTGCCAGCAGTGAGAGACTAGCGGGAGACGGGGAGCTGTTTTTT. As protein: CASSERLAGDGELFF.

This clone showed up just once. The rearrangement joins TRBV15 to TRBJ2-7, with 9 bases lining up with TRBD1. The trim removed 1 base at V and 3 bases at J, leaving 4 bases unmatched. The germline V gene has CDR1 LNHNV and CDR2 YYDKDF (reference sequence). The CDR3 spans 15 residues. The chain's CDR3 is CATSRGGQGNYEQYF. In DNA form, the CDR3 reads TGTGCCACCAGCAGAGGCGGACAGGGGAACTACGAGCAGTACTTC. Variable domain in full (rest from reference TRBV15 and TRBJ2-7): DAMVIQNPRYQVTQFGKPVTLSCSQTLNHNVMYWYQQKSSQAPKLLFHYYDKDFNNEADTPDNFQSRRPNTSFCFLDIRSPGLGDTAMYLCATSRGGQGNYEQYFGPGTRLTVT.

This clone was seen a single time. The chain uses TRBV4-2 and TRBJ2-5; D unclear. This CDR3 region has 14 residues. Germline lookup yields CDR1 LGHNA and CDR2 YNFKEQ. V was pared by 0 bases and J by 3 bases, with 8 bases between. DNA for the CDR3: TGTGCCAGCAGCCAAGATAGCCAGAAAGAGACCCAGTACTTC. As protein: CASSQDSQKETQYF.

This chain uses TRBV15 with TRBJ2-5; weak D call: TRBD2 (6 bases). CDR3 length equals 14 residues. With 1 base removed from V and 2 bases from J, the gap between germline ends came to 8 bases. Germline loops: CDR1 LNHNV, CDR2 YYDKDF (reference sequence). The CDR3 region has the DNA TGTGCCACCAGCAGAGGGGCGGGGCAAGAGACCCAGTACTTC. Translated, it gives CATSRGAGQETQYF.

V and J are TRBV7-9 and TRBJ2-1; 11 positions match TRBD2. CDR3 length: 16 amino acids. Germline assignment: CDR1 SEHNR and CDR2 FQNEAQ (reference sequence). V lost 5 bases to trimming and J lost 8 bases; unmatched junction nucleotides: 11. In nucleotides, the CDR3 is TGTGCCAGCAGCCGAATAGCGGGAGGGCCTATGTATGAGCAGTTCTTC. It translates to CASSRIAGGPMYEQFF.

The chain combines TRBV30 with TRBJ2-7, with 7 positions matching TRBD1. The J segment lost 0 bases and the V segment lost 0 bases, leaving 5 bases of the junction unmatched. This CDR3 is 15 amino acids long. In germline, CDR1 is GTSNPN, CDR2 SVGIG (reference sequence). CDR3 amino acids: CAWSVEAGGSYEQYF. The CDR3 DNA reads TGTGCCTGGAGTGTTGAGGCAGGGGGCTCCTACGAGCAGTACTTC.

The V and J genes are TRBV29-1 and TRBJ2-7; 12 nucleotides align to TRBD2. There are 13 residues in the CDR3. The V and J ends lost 7 bases and 7 bases, in that order; junction bases with no gene match: 8. Germline V CDR1 and CDR2: SQVTM, ANQGSEA. The CDR3 DNA reads as TGCAGCGCGGTGACTAGCGGGAGATGGGAGCAGTACTTC. Its translation: CSAVTSGRWEQYF.

The chain joins TRBV6-4 to TRBJ2-3; 8 positions agree with TRBD2. Germline values: CDR1 MRHNA, CDR2 SNTAGT. The V and J ends lost 7 bases and 1 base, in that order; junction bases with no gene match: 10. The CDR3 extends over 16 amino acids. Here the CDR3 DNA reads TGTGCCAGCACCCCGGAGGCGGGAGGTGGCACAGATACGCAGTATTTT. The encoded protein is CASTPEAGGGTDTQYF.

The chain has TRBV28 and TRBJ2-7; 10 nucleotides align to TRBD2. The CDR3 consists of 17 residues. The V segment lost 1 base and the J segment 3 bases; nucleotides outside the gene matches: 9. Germline V lookup: CDR1 MDHEN, CDR2 SYDVKM. CDR3: CASSLSPSGSLIYEQYF. The CDR3 region has the DNA TGTGCCAGCAGTTTATCCCCTAGCGGGAGCTTGATCTACGAGCAGTACTTC.

The CDR3 loop is CASSLRGYEQYF. The CDR3, as DNA: TGTGCCAGCAGCTTAAGGGGCTACGAGCAGTACTTC. The chain employs TRBV11-2 and TRBJ2-7; possible D gene TRBD1, 5 bases. The V gene's germline CDR1 is SGHAT and CDR2 FQNNGV. V lost 2 bases and J 3 bases, leaving 5 bases between the germline ends. This CDR3 has 12 residues.

The V call is TRBV5-1, the J call TRBJ2-5, with TRBD2 as a possible D gene (6 bases). The CDR3 spans 15 residues. V was clipped by 5 bases and J by 4 bases, with 18 bases between them. The germline gives CDR1 SGHRS, CDR2 YFSETQ. As DNA, the CDR3 is TGCGCCAGCAGTTCCGGGACGGAGGGTGGAGAGACCCAGTACTTC. Protein sequence: CASSSGTEGGETQYF.

The chain combines TRBV5-1 with TRBJ2-1; a possible D gene is TRBD1 (6 bases). Trimming stripped 1 base from V and 8 bases from J, with 10 bases between. Germline CDR1 and CDR2: SGHRS and YFSETQ. The CDR3 loop spans 13 amino acids. This CDR3 is CASSLQGNDEQFF. The CDR3 DNA reads TGCGCCAGCAGCTTGCAGGGGAACGATGAGCAGTTCTTC.

This clone was counted a few times. The J gene is TRBJ2-3, the V gene TRBV23-1; TRBD2 might be the D (5 bases). TRBV23-1 falls under the ORF class, with uncertain function. V shed 2 bases and J shed 0 bases, with 12 bases lying between them. This CDR3 comprises 16 residues. DNA of the CDR3: TGCGCCAGCAGTCAACTGGACTCCAATAGCACAGATACGCAGTATTTT. It specifies CASSQLDSNSTDTQYF.